This is a list of T cell receptor beta chains from one sample in a study of HIV-infected children after antiretroviral therapy interruption. TCRdb independently ran MiXCR on the 3' RACE reads; one entry per CDR3 protein. This sample carries about 7,500 distinct CDR3 sequences, roughly 15% of them seen once, and the ten largest clones take roughly 13%. This sample comprised CD45RO+ CD8+ T cells from PBMCs, pooled from several time points, obtained from a donor given antiretroviral therapy, either interrupted or continuous. The receptors here all came from a pool of human donors with HIV. The conserved cysteine and the conserved F or W are not part of the CDR3 here. Each record gives: CDR3 length, J gene, V gene, CDR3 protein.

cdr3_length: 12
j_call: TRBJ1-2
v_call: TRBV19
cdr3_aa: ASSAPGGNYGYT

cdr3_length: 12
j_call: TRBJ1-5
v_call: TRBV7-8
cdr3_aa: ASSSPNSNQPQH

cdr3_length: 12
j_call: TRBJ2-2
v_call: TRBV24-1
cdr3_aa: ATSDLGSTGELF

cdr3_length: 10
j_call: TRBJ2-1
v_call: TRBV6-2/TRBV6-3
cdr3_aa: ASSPTGIHPF

cdr3_length: 12
j_call: TRBJ2-1
v_call: TRBV24-1
cdr3_aa: ATSDPSTGTRQF

cdr3_length: 14
j_call: TRBJ2-3
v_call: TRBV14
cdr3_aa: ASSRLAGGLTDTQY

cdr3_length: 11
j_call: TRBJ1-1
v_call: TRBV12-3/TRBV12-4
cdr3_aa: ASSSGQNTEAF

cdr3_length: 13
j_call: TRBJ2-1
v_call: TRBV5-1
cdr3_aa: ASSLELAPYNEQF

cdr3_length: 14
j_call: TRBJ2-3
v_call: TRBV4-2
cdr3_aa: ASSQDPGQGPDTQY

cdr3_length: 11
j_call: TRBJ2-5
v_call: TRBV20-1
cdr3_aa: SARDFLGETQY

cdr3_length: 15
j_call: TRBJ1-2
v_call: TRBV27
cdr3_aa: ASSLSFSTGRNYGYT

cdr3_length: 14
j_call: TRBJ2-2
v_call: TRBV7-2
cdr3_aa: ASSPHSGTGAGELF

cdr3_length: 11
j_call: TRBJ2-7
v_call: TRBV20-1
cdr3_aa: SASVTLTYEQY

cdr3_length: 13
j_call: TRBJ2-3
v_call: TRBV28
cdr3_aa: ASSSPGLATDTQY

cdr3_length: 13
j_call: TRBJ1-1
v_call: TRBV5-1
cdr3_aa: ASSSSGYRDTEAF

cdr3_length: 13
j_call: TRBJ2-5
v_call: TRBV10-3
cdr3_aa: AISVRDRGEETQY

cdr3_length: 16
j_call: TRBJ2-3
v_call: TRBV5-1
cdr3_aa: ASSFAPGLAGNTDTQY

cdr3_length: 13
j_call: TRBJ1-5
v_call: TRBV2
cdr3_aa: ASSEMDNSNQPQH

cdr3_length: 13
j_call: TRBJ1-5
v_call: TRBV20-1
cdr3_aa: SARPSGGSNQPQH

cdr3_length: 15
j_call: TRBJ1-3
v_call: TRBV4-1
cdr3_aa: ASSQGARSPGGNTIY

cdr3_length: 10
j_call: TRBJ2-7
v_call: TRBV2
cdr3_aa: ASRVNSYEQY

cdr3_length: 12
j_call: TRBJ1-1
v_call: TRBV2
cdr3_aa: ASRLGQGFTEAF

cdr3_length: 14
j_call: TRBJ1-6
v_call: TRBV7-2
cdr3_aa: ASSLDRVPYNSPLH

cdr3_length: 12
j_call: TRBJ1-3
v_call: TRBV3-1
cdr3_aa: ASSPGQIGNTIY

cdr3_length: 11
j_call: TRBJ2-7
v_call: TRBV2
cdr3_aa: AGLAGSSYEQY

cdr3_length: 12
j_call: TRBJ2-5
v_call: TRBV6-2/TRBV6-3
cdr3_aa: ACRTSGDQETQY

cdr3_length: 13
j_call: TRBJ2-3
v_call: TRBV5-1
cdr3_aa: ASSLQQGRGDTQY

cdr3_length: 11
j_call: TRBJ1-1
v_call: TRBV10-3
cdr3_aa: AISGTENTEAF

cdr3_length: 11
j_call: TRBJ2-3
v_call: TRBV18
cdr3_aa: ASSPPSTDTQY

cdr3_length: 11
j_call: TRBJ2-2
v_call: TRBV20-1
cdr3_aa: SAGSGTPGELF

cdr3_length: 15
j_call: TRBJ2-3
v_call: TRBV12-3/TRBV12-4
cdr3_aa: ASSFWAGGASTDTQY

cdr3_length: 12
j_call: TRBJ2-3
v_call: TRBV15
cdr3_aa: ATSRPGGADTQY

cdr3_length: 11
j_call: TRBJ2-1
v_call: TRBV6-1
cdr3_aa: ASSAGEANEQF

cdr3_length: 14
j_call: TRBJ2-5
v_call: TRBV5-1
cdr3_aa: ASSSPERQGGETQY

cdr3_length: 14
j_call: TRBJ2-1
v_call: TRBV7-2
cdr3_aa: ASSLAPGASYNEQF

cdr3_length: 12
j_call: TRBJ2-7
v_call: TRBV19
cdr3_aa: ASSPGGPLYEQY

cdr3_length: 15
j_call: TRBJ2-5
v_call: TRBV5-6
cdr3_aa: ASSGAGENLYQETQY

cdr3_length: 13
j_call: TRBJ1-5
v_call: TRBV6-5
cdr3_aa: ATRRGPTVPQPQH

cdr3_length: 11
j_call: TRBJ1-1
v_call: TRBV10-1
cdr3_aa: ASSGQMNTEAF

cdr3_length: 11
j_call: TRBJ2-1
v_call: TRBV7-3
cdr3_aa: ASSPPGANEQF

cdr3_length: 12
j_call: TRBJ2-1
v_call: TRBV23-1
cdr3_aa: ASSQGTSNNEQF

cdr3_length: 13
j_call: TRBJ2-3
v_call: TRBV3-1
cdr3_aa: ASSQEGIGTDTQY

cdr3_length: 12
j_call: TRBJ1-2
v_call: TRBV3-1
cdr3_aa: ASSQEGVKSGYT

cdr3_length: 13
j_call: TRBJ2-7
v_call: TRBV3-1
cdr3_aa: ASSQGDISSYEQY

cdr3_length: 13
j_call: TRBJ1-2
v_call: TRBV6-5
cdr3_aa: ASSPYRPPNYGYT

cdr3_length: 11
j_call: TRBJ2-4
v_call: TRBV6-5
cdr3_aa: ASSYSGGNIQY

cdr3_length: 13
j_call: TRBJ1-5
v_call: TRBV7-9
cdr3_aa: ASSEDNYSNQPQH

cdr3_length: 12
j_call: TRBJ1-2
v_call: TRBV9
cdr3_aa: ASSPQGVAYGYT

cdr3_length: 12
j_call: TRBJ2-7
v_call: TRBV12-3/TRBV12-4
cdr3_aa: ASSFRRSNYEQY

cdr3_length: 11
j_call: TRBJ2-7
v_call: TRBV7-9
cdr3_aa: ASSLGLASEQY

cdr3_length: 20
j_call: TRBJ2-7
v_call: TRBV7-8
cdr3_aa: ASSLEGSALGGPSPHYYEQY

cdr3_length: 11
j_call: TRBJ2-5
v_call: TRBV2
cdr3_aa: ASRQRGQETQY